This entry lists 18 T cell receptor beta chains sequenced from one sample in a study of blood T cell repertoires in COVID-19. Here immunoSEQ multiplex PCR was the method, and the copy in TCRdb shows in-frame clones only, minus some. This table has fewer than 200,000 clones, roughly nine tenths appearing once. Sequenced sample: peripheral blood. The receptors were sampled from a man aged 55 to 70 with active or convalescent COVID-19.

The V gene is TRBV9, the J gene TRBJ2-2, with TRBD1 matching over 11 bases. Trimming at V came to 3 bases and at J to 7 bases, leaving 8 bases not matched to a gene. CDR3 length equals 16 residues. Germline lookup yields CDR1 SGDLS and CDR2 YYNGEE. CDR3 loop: CASSAQGQGAFGELFF. The DNA for the CDR3 is TGTGCCAGCAGCGCACAAGGACAGGGGGCATTCGGGGAGCTGTTTTTT.

CDR3 amino acids: CASSRPSGVMTEAFF. CDR3 DNA: TGTGCCAGCAGCCGACCGTCGGGTGTGATGACTGAAGCTTTCTTT. The rearrangement joins TRBV6-2 or TRBV6-3 to TRBJ1-1; D is unclear. Germline CDR1 and CDR2: MNHEY and SVGEGT. The CDR3 has 15 residues. The V end was cut by 6 bases, the J end by 5 bases, with 19 bases between.

This clone was counted between two and nine times. The genes are TRBV3-1 (or the pseudogene TRBV3-2) and TRBJ2-6; D is possibly TRBD1 (6 bases). The CDR3 has 15 amino acids. Germline V CDR1 and CDR2: LGHDT, YNNKEL (reference sequence). Trimming took off 5 bases at V and 2 bases at J, with 10 bases between the two ends. The CDR3 reads CASSANRAGANVLTF. The CDR3 nucleotides read TGTGCCAGCAGCGCCAACAGGGCTGGGGCCAACGTCCTGACTTTC.

The rearrangement links TRBV5-1 to TRBJ2-3, with D unresolved. The CDR3 is made up of 14 amino acids. The germline V gene has CDR1 SGHRS and CDR2 YFSETQ. V lost 4 bases to trimming and J lost 4 bases, with 13 bases between them. The CDR3 DNA follows: TGCGCCAGCAGCACCGTATCTACCTCAGATACGCAGTATTTT. Amino acid sequence: CASSTVSTSDTQYF. Full variable domain (outside the CDR3, taken from reference TRBV5-1 and TRBJ2-3): KAGVTQTPRYLIKTRGQQVTLSCSPISGHRSVSWYQQTPGQGLQFLFEYFSETQRNKGNFPGRFSGRQFSNSRSEMNVSTLELGDSALYLCASSTVSTSDTQYFGPGTRLTVL.

The CDR3 loop is CASSLQQGSTEAFF. As DNA, the CDR3 is TGTGCCAGCAGCCTCCAGCAGGGGTCCACTGAAGCTTTCTTT. V is TRBV27 and J is TRBJ1-1; D may be TRBD1 (6 bases). V was shortened by 6 bases and J by 4 bases, with 15 bases between the two germline ends. Germline V gene sequence: CDR1 MNHEY, CDR2 SMNVEV (reference sequence). This CDR3 has 14 amino acids.

The V call is TRBV28, the J call TRBJ2-3; TRBD2 matches at 12 bases. CDR3 length: 20 residues. J was trimmed by 3 bases and V by 0 bases; bases with no gene match: 13. Germline V gives CDR1 MDHEN, CDR2 SYDVKM. CDR3 sequence (DNA): TGTGCCAGCAGTTTATGGAATCCCGCTAGCGGGGGGGCCCGGACAGATACGCAGTATTTT. Translating it yields CASSLWNPASGGARTDTQYF.

V is TRBV2 and J is TRBJ2-1, with 8 bases identical to TRBD2. V was clipped by 7 bases and J by 10 bases; unmatched bases: 9. CDR1 and CDR2 (germline): SNHLY, FYNNEI. This CDR3 is 13 amino acids long. The chain's CDR3 is CASIPAGEFEQFF. As DNA, the CDR3 is TGTGCCAGCATTCCAGCGGGGGAGTTCGAGCAGTTCTTC. The full variable domain, rest sourced from reference TRBV2 and TRBJ2-1, is EPEVTQTPSHQVTQMGQEVILRCVPISNHLYFYWYRQILGQKVEFLVSFYNNEISEKSEIFDDQFSVERPDGSNFTLKIRSTKLEDSAMYFCASIPAGEFEQFFGPGTRLTVL.

This clone was observed once. The V gene is TRBV3-1 (or the pseudogene TRBV3-2), the J gene TRBJ1-4; 7 bases fit TRBD1. V lost 4 bases to trimming and J lost 8 bases; unmatched junction nucleotides: 4. The CDR3 loop spans 13 amino acids. CDR1 is LGHDT and CDR2 is YNNKEL in the germline V gene (reference sequence). The CDR3 spells CASSPTGNEKLFF. In DNA form, the CDR3 reads TGTGCCAGCAGCCCGACAGGGAACGAAAAACTGTTTTTT.

There are a few counts of this clone. The V gene is TRBV20-1, the J gene TRBJ2-3; D perhaps matches TRBD2 (6 bases). V gave up 3 bases and J gave up 1 base, with 14 bases separating them. Germline V gene sequence: CDR1 DFQATT, CDR2 SNEGSKA (reference sequence). The CDR3 covers 15 residues. The CDR3 here is CSASRDSDGTDTQYF. The CDR3 coding sequence is TGCAGTGCTAGTAGGGACTCCGATGGCACAGATACGCAGTATTTT.

This sequence joins TRBV27 and TRBJ2-7; D may be TRBD1 (6 bases). Trimming pared 5 bases from V and 2 bases from J, leaving 16 bases between. CDR3 length: 15 amino acids. Germline V gene sequence: CDR1 MNHEY, CDR2 SMNVEV (reference sequence). Here the CDR3 DNA reads TGTGCCAGCAGTCTCCAGGGGATTGGCGCCTACGAGCAGTACTTC. This gives the protein CASSLQGIGAYEQYF.

V gene TRBV5-1 combines with J gene TRBJ2-7; 10 bases fit TRBD1. CDR3 length: 15 amino acids. The V gene's germline CDR1 is SGHRS and CDR2 YFSETQ. Germline trimming cut 4 bases from V and 2 bases from J; bases unmatched to any gene: 6. The CDR3 DNA sequence: TGCGCCAGCAGCCTCAGGACAGGGGGTGCCTACGAGCAGTACTTC. Its translation: CASSLRTGGAYEQYF.

The V call is TRBV6-2 or TRBV6-3, the J call TRBJ2-4; tentative D call: TRBD2 (6 bases). The V end lost 0 bases, the J end lost 2 bases, and 17 bases lay between the germline ends. The germline CDR1 and CDR2 sequences are MNHEY and SVGEGT. The CDR3 has 18 residues. In DNA, the CDR3 is TGTGCCAGCAGTTACTCGTTTTTGGAGGGCCGTCCCAAAAACATTCAGTACTTC. The encoded protein is CASSYSFLEGRPKNIQYF.

The V call is TRBV10-3, the J call TRBJ1-6; TRBD1 matches 9 bases. The V gene end was trimmed by 8 bases and the J gene end by 7 bases; junction bases not matched to a gene: 3. The CDR3 consists of 13 residues. From germline, CDR1 is ENHRY and CDR2 SYGVKD. CDR3 in amino acids: CAIRGTGNSPLHF. The CDR3 DNA reads TGTGCCATCCGTGGGACAGGGAATTCACCCCTCCACTTT.

V and J are TRBV4-1 and TRBJ1-5, with 7 positions matching TRBD1. With 5 bases clipped from V and 7 bases from J, the junction kept 5 bases outside the gene matches. The germline V gene has CDR1 MGHRA and CDR2 YSYEKL. This CDR3 is built from 13 residues. The CDR3 sequence is CASSRGLDQPQHF. CDR3 nucleotides: TGCGCCAGCAGCAGGGGGCTCGACCAGCCCCAGCATTTT.

The chain joins TRBV21-1 to TRBJ1-5; the table's D gene call, TRBD1, was not cross checked with the DNA. TRBV21-1 constitutes a pseudogene. The CDR3 runs to 18 residues. CDR3 loop: CASSPQGVGWIEGQPQHF. The DNA of the CDR3 is TGTGCCAGCAGCCCTCAGGGGGTGGGGTGGATAGAGGGTCAGCCCCAGCATTTT.

The V call is TRBV19, the J call TRBJ1-2; 7 bases fit TRBD1. CDR3 length: 13 residues. CDR1 and CDR2 (germline): LNHDA, SQIVND (reference sequence). With 5 bases clipped from V and 6 bases from J, the junction kept 6 bases outside the gene matches. CDR3 residues: CASSPLGTDGYTF. The CDR3 DNA sequence: TGTGCCAGTAGTCCCCTGGGGACAGATGGCTACACCTTC.

This chain uses TRBV5-1 with TRBJ1-1, with TRBD1 as a possible D gene (5 bases). CDR1 is SGHRS and CDR2 is YFSETQ in the germline V gene. Trimming pared 0 bases from V and 7 bases from J, leaving 16 bases between. This CDR3 has 15 amino acids. The CDR3 loop is CASSLGGGAPGEAFF. The DNA of the CDR3 is TGCGCCAGCAGCTTGGGTGGAGGGGCCCCCGGTGAAGCTTTCTTT.

The chain has TRBV11-2 and TRBJ1-1, with TRBD1 matching over 7 bases. J gave up 4 bases and V 2 bases, and 4 bases lay outside the gene matches. This CDR3 comprises 14 residues. Germline CDR1 reads SGHAT; CDR2 reads FQNNGV. This CDR3 reads CASSLRAGGTEAFF. The CDR3 region has the DNA TGTGCCAGCAGCTTAAGGGCAGGGGGCACTGAAGCTTTCTTT. Complete variable domain (other parts from reference TRBV11-2 and TRBJ1-1): EAGVAQSPRYKIIEKRQSVAFWCNPISGHATLYWYQQILGQGPKLLIQFQNNGVVDDSQLPKDRFSAERLKGVDSTLKIQPAKLEDSAVYLCASSLRAGGTEAFFGQGTRLTVV.